These 20 T cell receptor beta chains were all obtained from the same sample, sequenced in a study of CD4 T cells in relation to SARS-CoV-2 and coronaviruses. Antigen specificity for these receptors is unknown. Sequencing was performed with immunoSEQ multiplex PCR; in TCRdb, only in-frame clones are kept and a portion is missing. Of around 40,000 clones detected, over 70% appear once; the ten largest clones hold 1.2%. The sequenced sample was naive CD4+ T cells from PBMCs, cultured in vitro. Subset described: naive CD4+ T cells isolated by negative enrichment. These receptor sequences come from an adult with COVID-19.

The V gene is TRBV28, the J gene TRBJ2-7; the match to TRBD1 covers 8 bases. The germline gives CDR1 MDHEN, CDR2 SYDVKM. Trimming took 8 bases from V and 2 from J; bases not matched to a gene: 8. This CDR3 contains 14 residues. The CDR3 region has the DNA TGTGCCAGCGGGGACCGGACAGGGCCCTACGAGCAGTACTTC. Translated, it gives CASGDRTGPYEQYF.

This clone has a handful of counts. The chain couples TRBV5-1 to TRBJ1-2, with 8 bases lining up with TRBD1. Germline assignment: CDR1 SGHRS and CDR2 YFSETQ. Trimming removed 6 bases from V and 4 bases from J; junction bases left unmatched: 14. This CDR3 spans 16 amino acids. The chain's CDR3 is CASTKGGQASRYGYTF. DNA of the CDR3: TGCGCCAGCACCAAAGGGGGACAGGCCTCCCGCTATGGCTACACCTTC.

The V call is TRBV6-5, the J call TRBJ2-1, with 7 bases matching TRBD1. The CDR3 length is 15 residues. J lost 4 bases, V lost 6 bases, and 9 bases had no gene match. CDR1 is MNHEY, CDR2 SVGAGI, per germline. The CDR3 nucleotides read TGTGCCAGCAGCTCACGGGACAGAGCATACAATGAGCAGTTCTTC. Amino acids: CASSSRDRAYNEQFF.

This clone appeared a few times. The V gene is TRBV30, the J gene TRBJ1-6, with D perhaps matching TRBD1 (5 bases). CDR3 length: 14 amino acids. Looked up from germline, CDR1 is GTSNPN and CDR2 is SVGIG (reference sequence). V dropped 0 bases and J dropped 10 bases, with 13 bases sitting between them. The CDR3 region is CAWSVGTTASPLHF. The CDR3 bases are TGTGCCTGGAGTGTAGGGACCACGGCCTCACCCCTCCACTTT.

The chain employs TRBV7-9 and TRBJ1-4; the D is unclear. Germline values: CDR1 SEHNR, CDR2 FQNEAQ (reference sequence). V shed 0 bases and J shed 7 bases, with 3 bases lying between them. The CDR3 contains 12 residues. As DNA, the CDR3 is TGTGCCAGCAGCTTAGCGCCTGAAAAACTGTTTTTT. Protein: CASSLAPEKLFF.

V gene TRBV4-1 combines with J gene TRBJ2-3; 10 bases are shared with TRBD2. Germline assignment: CDR1 MGHRA and CDR2 YSYEKL. This CDR3 is built from 19 residues. V dropped 0 bases and J dropped 2; count of bases not matched to a gene: 11. The CDR3 coding sequence is TGCGCCAGCAGCCAAGATCATATTCGGACTAGCGGCTCCACAGATACGCAGTATTTT. Translated: CASSQDHIRTSGSTDTQYF.

The chain combines TRBV28 with TRBJ2-3; 8 positions match TRBD2. Germline values: CDR1 MDHEN, CDR2 SYDVKM. The CDR3 has 15 amino acids. With 10 bases clipped from V and 0 bases from J, the junction kept 9 bases outside the gene matches. In DNA form, the CDR3 reads TGTGCCACCCAACCGGGAGGGCCGAGCACAGATACGCAGTATTTT. Its translation is CATQPGGPSTDTQYF.

The rearrangement links TRBV7-6 to TRBJ2-2; perhaps TRBD1 as D (6 bases). V lost 5 bases and J 2 bases, leaving 12 bases between the germline ends. The CDR3 is made up of 15 amino acids. Germline-derived CDR1 and CDR2 are SGHVS and FNYEAQ. CDR3: CASSPTGVNTGELFF. Here the CDR3 DNA reads TGTGCCAGCAGCCCGACAGGAGTAAACACCGGGGAGCTGTTTTTT.

The chain is built from TRBV7-3 and TRBJ2-5; 8 bases line up with TRBD2. This CDR3 comprises 19 residues. The V gene's germline CDR1 is SGHTA and CDR2 FQGTGA. The V gene end was trimmed by 1 base and the J gene end by 2 bases; junction bases not matched to a gene: 15. The CDR3 protein is CASSLMAGGSGAFQETQYF. In DNA, the CDR3 is TGTGCCAGCAGCTTAATGGCGGGGGGTAGCGGAGCCTTTCAAGAGACCCAGTACTTC.

The J gene is TRBJ1-1, the V gene TRBV5-1; D uncertain. The CDR3 totals 13 residues. Germline V gives CDR1 SGHRS, CDR2 YFSETQ. With 2 bases removed from V and 2 bases from J, the gap between germline ends came to 7 bases. The CDR3 sequence: CASSFRANTEAFF. Written as DNA, the CDR3 is TGCGCCAGCAGCTTTCGGGCCAACACTGAAGCTTTCTTT.

The V call is TRBV11-3, the J call TRBJ2-2; D remains unclear. The CDR3 has 13 residues. The germline gives CDR1 SGHNT, CDR2 YENEEA. V lost 5 bases, J lost 5 bases, and 9 bases lay in between. The CDR3 spells CASSPLGTGELFF. The CDR3 DNA sequence: TGTGCCAGCAGCCCCCTTGGTACCGGGGAGCTGTTTTTT.

The chain carries TRBV19 and TRBJ2-6, with D hard to call. CDR3 length: 17 residues. Per the germline V gene, CDR1 is LNHDA and CDR2 is SQIVND (reference sequence). Trimming pared 1 base from V and 0 bases from J, leaving 10 bases between. The CDR3 DNA is TGTGCCAGTAGTATAGCCCAATCTTACTCTGGGGCCAACGTCCTGACTTTC. Translated: CASSIAQSYSGANVLTF.

The chain uses TRBV6-2 or TRBV6-3 and TRBJ2-7; D may match TRBD1 or TRBD2 (5 bases each). The germline V gene encodes CDR1 MNHEY and CDR2 SVGEGT. Trimming took off 4 bases at V and 2 bases at J, with 15 bases between the two ends. The CDR3 totals 15 residues. The CDR3 coding sequence is TGTGCCAGCAGTTCCCCGGGGCGAGCCGCCTACGAGCAGTACTTC. Translating gives CASSSPGRAAYEQYF.

The V call is TRBV11-2, the J call TRBJ2-1, with TRBD2 matching over 7 bases. Germline CDR1 and CDR2: SGHAT and FQNNGV. This CDR3 region has 15 residues. The V gene end was trimmed by 0 bases and the J gene end by 6 bases; junction bases not matched to a gene: 5. CDR3 loop: CASSLDRTSGNEQFF. For the CDR3, the DNA is TGTGCCAGCAGCTTAGATCGGACTAGTGGCAATGAGCAGTTCTTC.

J is TRBJ1-5 and V is TRBV4-2; TRBD1 aligns across 7 bases. The V and J ends lost 2 bases and 2 bases, in that order; junction bases with no gene match: 6. In germline, CDR1 is LGHNA, CDR2 YNFKEQ. The CDR3 sequence is 16 residues long. CDR3 sequence: CASSQMTGSGNQPQHF. CDR3 nucleotides: TGTGCCAGCAGCCAAATGACAGGGTCAGGCAATCAGCCCCAGCATTTT.

CDR3 bases: TGTGCCATCAGTGACCAATGGACAGGCTACGAGCAGTACTTC. Its protein product is CAISDQWTGYEQYF. The V and J genes are TRBV10-3 and TRBJ2-7, with 7 positions matching TRBD1. With 3 bases clipped from V and 3 bases from J, the junction kept 5 bases outside the gene matches. The CDR3 has 14 residues. Germline V CDR1 and CDR2: ENHRY, SYGVKD.

The chain joins TRBV2 to TRBJ2-2; D is ambiguous. With 4 bases removed from V and 1 base from J, the gap between germline ends came to 7 bases. There are 14 residues in the CDR3. CDR1 and CDR2 from the germline V gene are SNHLY and FYNNEI. DNA for the CDR3: TGTGCCAGCAGTGCCTTACAGAACACCGGGGAGCTGTTTTTT. It encodes CASSALQNTGELFF. Full variable domain (remainder filled in from reference TRBV2 and TRBJ2-2): EPEVTQTPSHQVTQMGQEVILRCVPISNHLYFYWYRQILGQKVEFLVSFYNNEISEKSEIFDDQFSVERPDGSNFTLKIRSTKLEDSAMYFCASSALQNTGELFFGEGSRLTVL.

The CDR3 bases are TGTGCCAGCAGCTTAACAAGACAGGAAAAACTGTTTTTT. It translates to CASSLTRQEKLFF. J is TRBJ1-4 and V is TRBV7-2; D perhaps matches TRBD1 (5 bases). V was clipped by 2 bases and J by 8 bases, with 9 bases between them. Germline-derived CDR1 and CDR2 are SGHTA and FQGNSA. The CDR3 is made up of 13 amino acids.

The chain recombines TRBV7-9 with TRBJ2-3; tentative D call: TRBD2 (6 bases). The ends were cut back, 10 bases at V and 1 base at J, with 12 bases in the middle. CDR3 length: 13 amino acids. Germline values: CDR1 SEHNR, CDR2 FQNEAQ (reference sequence). CDR3 sequence (DNA): TGTGCCACAGAGCGGGTCCGCACAGATACGCAGTATTTT. Translated, it gives CATERVRTDTQYF. The whole variable domain, filled in from reference TRBV7-9 and TRBJ2-3, reads DTGVSQNPRHKITKRGQNVTFRCDPISEHNRLYWYRQTLGQGPEFLTYFQNEAQLEKSRLLSDRFSAERPKGSFSTLEIQRTEQGDSAMYLCATERVRTDTQYFGPGTRLTVL.

The chain employs TRBV13 and TRBJ2-5; 11 bases are a match to TRBD2. CDR1 is PRHDT, CDR2 FYEKMQ, per germline (reference sequence). The CDR3 extends over 19 amino acids. Trimming took 2 bases from V and 2 from J; bases not matched to a gene: 13. The CDR3 nucleotides are TGTGCCAGCAGCTTATTTTACCTAGCGGGAGGTGGGTTACAAGAGACCCAGTACTTC. Translation gives CASSLFYLAGGGLQETQYF.